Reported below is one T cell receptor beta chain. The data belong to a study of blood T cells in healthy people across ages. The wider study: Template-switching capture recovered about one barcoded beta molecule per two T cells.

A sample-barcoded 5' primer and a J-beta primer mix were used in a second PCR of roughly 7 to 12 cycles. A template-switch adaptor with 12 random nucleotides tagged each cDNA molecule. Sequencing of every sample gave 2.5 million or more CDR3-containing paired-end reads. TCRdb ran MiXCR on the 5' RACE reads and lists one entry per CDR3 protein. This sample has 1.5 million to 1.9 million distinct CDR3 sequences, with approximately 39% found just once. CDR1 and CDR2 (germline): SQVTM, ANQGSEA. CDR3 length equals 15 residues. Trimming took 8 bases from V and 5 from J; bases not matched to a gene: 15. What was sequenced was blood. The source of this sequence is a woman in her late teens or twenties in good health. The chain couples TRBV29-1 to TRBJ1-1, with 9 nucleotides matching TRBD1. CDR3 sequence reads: CSTDRGSLKRTEAFF. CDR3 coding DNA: TGCAGCACGGACAGGGGATCACTGAAAAGAACTGAAGCTTTCTTT.